These T cell receptor beta chains were read from a single sample in a study of T cells in Graves' hyperthyroidism and ophthalmopathy. Via MiXCR, TCRdb re-called the multiplex PCR reads, giving one row per CDR3 protein. Among around 520,000 distinct CDR3 sequences, 12% to 15% were seen once, and the ten largest hold 11% to 15%. The source material was blood. Every receptor here comes from a woman aged 40 to 55 with Graves' hyperthyroidism. CDR3s include the opening cysteine and the closing phenylalanine or tryptophan. A D gene is named only where the DNA matches it firmly. A clone size is listed for some rows: how often the clone was seen (once, few, many), or a class if it is expanded.

abundance | d_gene | j_gene | v_gene | CDR3aa | CDR3nt
many | NA | TRBJ1-1 | TRBV12-5 | CASQGLMNTEAFF | TGTGCTAGCCAGGGACTGATGAACACTGAAGCTTTCTTT
many | NA | TRBJ1-5 | TRBV10-3 | CAISDAGSNQPQHF | TGTGCCATCAGTGACGCAGGGAGCAATCAGCCCCAGCATTTT
many | NA | TRBJ2-7 | TRBV5-6 | CASSLLLRQDSYEQYF | TGTGCCAGCAGCTTGTTACTCCGACAGGACTCCTACGAGCAGTACTTC
once | TRBD1 | TRBJ1-2 | TRBV15 | CATSRGQGDGYTF | TGTGCCACCAGCAGGGGACAGGGTGATGGCTACACCTTC
many | TRBD2 | TRBJ2-1 | TRBV12-3/TRBV12-4 | CASRIAGAVLNEQFF | TGTGCCAGCAGAATAGCGGGAGCCGTACTCAATGAGCAGTTCTTC
few | NA | TRBJ2-7 | TRBV6-1 | CASTRPEKNEQYF | TGTGCCTCAACTCGACCTGAAAAGAACGAGCAGTACTTC
NA | NA | TRBJ2-1 | TRBV6-1 | CASSPRNYNEQFF | TGTGCCAGCAGCCCGAGAAATTACAATGAGCAGTTCTTC
many | NA | TRBJ1-1 | TRBV20-1 | CSARDPAGGNTEAFF | TGCAGTGCTAGAGACCCTGCCGGGGGGAACACTGAAGCTTTCTTT
many | NA | TRBJ1-1 | TRBV9 | CASSVEVTGEAFF | TGTGCCAGCAGCGTAGAAGTAACAGGGGAAGCTTTCTTT
few | TRBD1 | TRBJ2-7 | TRBV5-1 | CASSLSPHRDSSYEQYF | TGCGCCAGCAGCTTGTCCCCACACCGGGACAGTTCCTACGAGCAGTACTTC
NA | NA | TRBJ1-5 | TRBV7-2 | CASSPFQASNQPQHF | TGTGCCAGCAGCCCTTTTCAAGCTAGCAATCAGCCCCAGCATTTT
NA | NA | TRBJ1-3 | TRBV5-1 | CASSQQTHGIGNTIYF | TGCGCCAGCAGCCAACAGACACACGGGATTGGAAACACCATATATTTT
many | NA | TRBJ1-1 | TRBV3-1 | CASSQLHRENTEAFF | TGTGCCAGCAGCCAACTACACAGGGAGAACACTGAAGCTTTCTTT
many | NA | TRBJ1-1 | TRBV12-3/TRBV12-4 | CASSFGQGKAFF | TGTGCCAGCAGTTTCGGGCAGGGGAAAGCTTTCTTT
few | NA | TRBJ2-5 | TRBV5-1 | CASSLEGSGTWSETQYF | TGCGCCAGCAGCTTGGAGGGGTCCGGGACTTGGTCAGAGACCCAGTACTTC
NA | NA | TRBJ2-7 | TRBV11-3 | CASSLDLSVTSPEQYF | TGTGCCAGCAGCTTAGATCTTTCAGTCACCTCCCCCGAGCAGTACTTC
NA | TRBD1 | TRBJ1-1 | TRBV28 | CASSFQGVNTEAFF | TGTGCCAGCAGTTTTCAGGGGGTGAACACTGAAGCTTTCTTT
few | TRBD1 | TRBJ2-3 | TRBV28 | CASSFVVPTGGSDTQYF | TGTGCCAGCAGTTTTGTTGTACCGACAGGGGGCAGCGATACGCAGTATTTT
few | TRBD2 | TRBJ2-3 | TRBV20-1 | CSASERGLAIITDTQYF | TGCAGTGCTAGCGAGAGGGGACTAGCGATTATCACAGATACGCAGTATTTT
NA | TRBD1 | TRBJ1-5 | TRBV3-1 | CASSHRTGGNQPQHF | TGTGCCAGCAGCCACCGGACAGGGGGAAATCAGCCCCAGCATTTT
NA | TRBD1 | TRBJ1-5 | TRBV24-1 | CATSDGGQGNQPQHF | TGTGCCACCAGTGATGGGGGACAGGGCAATCAGCCCCAGCATTTT
many | TRBD2 | TRBJ2-5 | TRBV9 | CASSPTVGAGDETQYF | TGTGCCAGCAGCCCAACCGTAGGAGCGGGAGATGAGACCCAGTACTTC
many | TRBD1 | TRBJ2-2 | TRBV6-1 | CASRGTGHTGELFF | TGTGCCAGCAGGGGGACAGGGCACACCGGGGAGCTGTTTTTT
NA | NA | TRBJ2-3 | TRBV19 | CASQPTGTDTQYF | TGTGCCAGTCAGCCGACAGGCACAGATACGCAGTATTTT
NA | TRBD1 | TRBJ1-4 | TRBV27 | CASSRGTGGLNINEKLFF | TGTGCCAGCAGCAGAGGGACAGGGGGACTTAACATTAATGAAAAACTGTTTTTT
NA | TRBD2 | TRBJ2-5 | TRBV20-1 | CSGWREPGETQYF | TGCAGTGGTTGGCGGGAGCCGGGGGAGACCCAGTACTTC
few | NA | TRBJ2-5 | TRBV12-3/TRBV12-4 | CAISEGNQETQYF | TGTGCCATTTCCGAGGGCAACCAAGAGACCCAGTACTTC
many | NA | TRBJ1-5 | TRBV12-3/TRBV12-4 | CASQGLGNQPQHF | TGTGCCAGCCAGGGTCTTGGCAATCAGCCCCAGCATTTT
many | NA | TRBJ1-2 | TRBV12-3/TRBV12-4 | CASSMIRTSSDGYTF | TGTGCCAGCAGTATGATACGGACTAGTAGTGATGGCTACACCTTC
NA | NA | TRBJ1-5 | TRBV2 | CASSGDNQPQHF | TGTGCCAGCAGTGGGGACAATCAGCCCCAGCATTTT
few | NA | TRBJ1-4 | TRBV7-2 | CASSPRVPISTTNEKLFF | TGTGCCAGCAGCCCCCGGGTCCCGATATCTACAACTAATGAAAAACTGTTTTTT
many | NA | TRBJ1-5 | TRBV28 | CASSSGGQGNQPQHF | TGTGCCAGCAGTTCCGGGGGGCAGGGCAATCAGCCCCAGCATTTT
many | NA | TRBJ2-1 | TRBV6-1 | CASMSFVEQFF | TGTGCCAGCATGTCATTCGTGGAGCAGTTCTTC
many | TRBD2 | TRBJ2-1 | TRBV3-1 | CASSPDGRHEQFF | TGTGCCAGCAGCCCGGACGGGAGGCATGAGCAGTTCTTC
NA | TRBD2 | TRBJ2-7 | TRBV7-2 | CASSLAVQRDYEQYF | TGTGCCAGCAGCTTAGCGGTCCAGCGGGACTACGAGCAGTACTTC
NA | NA | TRBJ1-4 | TRBV14 | CASSPGVAGKNEKLFF | TGTGCCAGCAGCCCCGGAGTGGCAGGGAAAAATGAAAAACTGTTTTTT
many | NA | TRBJ1-2 | TRBV28 | CASSQGDLYGYTF | TGTGCCAGCAGTCAGGGTGACCTCTATGGCTACACCTTC
NA | NA | TRBJ1-4 | TRBV30 | CACFRYNEKLFF | TGTGCCTGTTTCCGGTATAATGAAAAACTGTTTTTT
many | TRBD1 | TRBJ1-1 | TRBV2 | CASSEIQGGYTEAFF | TGTGCCAGCAGTGAAATCCAGGGGGGGTACACTGAAGCTTTCTTT
many | TRBD2 | TRBJ2-5 | TRBV12-3/TRBV12-4 | CASSKVLAGGPGTQYF | TGTGCCAGCAGTAAAGTTCTAGCGGGAGGGCCAGGGACCCAGTACTTC
NA | TRBD2 | TRBJ2-7 | TRBV6-5 | CASSYSIGRTYEQYF | TGTGCCAGCAGTTACTCTATCGGGAGGACCTACGAGCAGTACTTC
few | NA | TRBJ2-3 | TRBV3-1 | CASSRSTGITDTQYF | TGTGCCAGCAGTCGTAGTACGGGCATCACAGATACGCAGTATTTT
many | NA | TRBJ2-7 | TRBV18 | CASSSGQRGYEQYF | TGTGCCAGCTCCTCGGGACAGCGGGGGTACGAGCAGTACTTC
many | TRBD1 | TRBJ2-5 | TRBV20-1 | CSARGRQGTQETQYF | TGCAGTGCTAGAGGCCGACAGGGAACCCAAGAGACCCAGTACTTC
many | TRBD2 | TRBJ2-1 | TRBV10-2 | CASSAPSGTSNEQFF | TGCGCCAGCAGTGCGCCTAGCGGGACAAGCAATGAGCAGTTCTTC
NA | TRBD1 | TRBJ2-7 | TRBV5-1 | CASSLGQAVYEQYF | TGCGCCAGCAGCCTGGGACAGGCAGTTTACGAGCAGTACTTC
few | NA | TRBJ1-1 | TRBV6-1 | CAIVRESTTEAFF | TGTGCCATCGTCAGAGAAAGCACCACTGAAGCTTTCTTT
few | NA | TRBJ2-3 | TRBV20-1 | CSASQGWGTDTQYF | TGCAGTGCTAGCCAGGGCTGGGGCACAGATACGCAGTATTTT
many | TRBD2 | TRBJ2-5 | TRBV2 | CASSGIRLADQETQYF | TGTGCCAGCAGTGGAATTCGACTAGCAGACCAAGAGACCCAGTACTTC
many | TRBD2 | TRBJ2-7 | TRBV20-1 | CSALAGGPSSYEQYF | TGCAGTGCTCTGGCGGGAGGTCCTAGCTCCTACGAGCAGTACTTC
many | NA | TRBJ2-3 | TRBV28 | CATDGQPTDTQYF | TGTGCCACAGACGGACAGCCCACAGATACGCAGTATTTT
few | NA | TRBJ2-1 | TRBV6-1 | CASSGVSFPNEQFF | TGTGCCAGCAGTGGAGTTAGCTTCCCCAATGAGCAGTTCTTC
few | TRBD1 | TRBJ1-2 | TRBV20-1 | CSARDKGTGNYGYTF | TGCAGTGCTAGAGATAAGGGGACAGGGAACTATGGCTACACCTTC